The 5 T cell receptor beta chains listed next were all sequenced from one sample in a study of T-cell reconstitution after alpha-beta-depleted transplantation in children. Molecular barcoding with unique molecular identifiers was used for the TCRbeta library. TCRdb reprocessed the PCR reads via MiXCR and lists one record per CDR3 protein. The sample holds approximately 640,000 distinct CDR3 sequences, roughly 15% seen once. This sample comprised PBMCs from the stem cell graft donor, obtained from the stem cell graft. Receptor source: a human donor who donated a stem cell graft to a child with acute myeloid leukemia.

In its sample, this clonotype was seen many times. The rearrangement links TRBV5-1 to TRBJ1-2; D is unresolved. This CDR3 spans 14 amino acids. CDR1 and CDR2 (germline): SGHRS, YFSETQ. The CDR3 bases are TGCGCGAATTTGGTCAGGCCGGTGAACTATGGCTACACCTTC. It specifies CANLVRPVNYGYTF.

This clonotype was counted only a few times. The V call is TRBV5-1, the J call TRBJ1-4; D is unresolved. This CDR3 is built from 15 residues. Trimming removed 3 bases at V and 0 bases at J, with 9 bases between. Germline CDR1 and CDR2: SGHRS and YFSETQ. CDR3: CASSSNIATNEKLFF. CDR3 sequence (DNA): TGCGCCAGCAGCTCCAACATAGCAACTAATGAAAAACTGTTTTTT.

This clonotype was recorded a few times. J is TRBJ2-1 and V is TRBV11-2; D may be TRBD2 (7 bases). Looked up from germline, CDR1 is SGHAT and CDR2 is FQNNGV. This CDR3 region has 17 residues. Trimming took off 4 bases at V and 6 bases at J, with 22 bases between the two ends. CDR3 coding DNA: TGTGCCAGCAGCTCTAAATCCCTAGAGGGGGGGCGCAATGAGCAGTTCTTC. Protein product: CASSSKSLEGGRNEQFF.

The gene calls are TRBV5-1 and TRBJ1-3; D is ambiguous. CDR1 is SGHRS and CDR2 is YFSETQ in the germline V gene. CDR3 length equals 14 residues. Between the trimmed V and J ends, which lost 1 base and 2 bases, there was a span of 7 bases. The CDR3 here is CASSLMDTGNTIYF. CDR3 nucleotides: TGCGCCAGCAGCTTGATGGATACTGGAAACACCATATATTTT.

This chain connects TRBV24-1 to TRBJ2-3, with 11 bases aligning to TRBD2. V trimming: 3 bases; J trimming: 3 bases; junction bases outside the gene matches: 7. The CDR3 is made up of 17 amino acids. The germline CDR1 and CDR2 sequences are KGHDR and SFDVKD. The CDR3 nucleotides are TGTGCCACCAGTGATCCCACTAGCGGGGGAACAACAGATACGCAGTATTTT. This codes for CATSDPTSGGTTDTQYF.